This TCR beta chain comes out of a study of early T cells in non-severe SARS-CoV-2 infection. On the study more broadly: Unpaired chains resulted from sequencing bulk RNA of unsorted whole blood.

Whole-study findings and limits: The VDJdb matching leaned toward anti-spike CD8 responses and overlooked private and CD4 specificities.

Trimming removed 5 bases at V and 12 bases at J, with 5 bases between. The CDR3 runs 10 residues. Attached unique molecular identifiers marked individual cDNA molecules. TCRdb passed the 5' RACE reads through MiXCR, listing each CDR3 protein once. Among some 56,000 distinct CDR3 sequences, roughly 10% were seen once, and the ten largest hold around 6%. This clonotype was seen repeatedly, ten times or more. Its target is not known. The sequence derives from an adult who was a healthcare worker with PCR-confirmed SARS-CoV-2 infection or an uninfected control (not recorded which). The V and J genes are TRBV12-3 or TRBV12-4 and TRBJ2-6; D ambiguous. The specimen was whole blood. In DNA form, the CDR3 reads TGTGCCAGCAGTCCACCCGTCCTGACTTTC. This sequence encodes CASSPPVLTF.